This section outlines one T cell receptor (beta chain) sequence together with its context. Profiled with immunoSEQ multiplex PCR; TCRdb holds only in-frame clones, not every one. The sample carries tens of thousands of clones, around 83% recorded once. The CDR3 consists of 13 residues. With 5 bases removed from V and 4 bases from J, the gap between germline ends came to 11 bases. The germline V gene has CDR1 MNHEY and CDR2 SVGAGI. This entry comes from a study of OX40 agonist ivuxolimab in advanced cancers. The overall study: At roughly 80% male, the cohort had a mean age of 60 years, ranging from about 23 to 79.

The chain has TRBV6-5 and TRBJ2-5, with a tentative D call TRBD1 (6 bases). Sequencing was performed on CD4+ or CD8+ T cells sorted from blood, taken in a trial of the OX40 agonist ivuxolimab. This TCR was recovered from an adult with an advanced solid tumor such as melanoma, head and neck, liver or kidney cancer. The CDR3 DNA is TGTGCCAGCAGTGTCAAGGACAGAGAGACCCAGTACTTC. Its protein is CASSVKDRETQYF.